A selection of T cell receptor beta chains follows, all from one sample in a study of T cells after somatic rescue of genetic block. Libraries were prepared by immunoSEQ multiplex PCR; TCRdb keeps only in-frame clonotypes and omits some of them. This table has 9,500 to 12,000 clones, 78% appearing once. The sequenced sample was peripheral blood mononuclear cells (PBMCs). These receptors all stem from a boy aged 5-17 years. Both conserved end residues are part of each CDR3. A D gene is named only where the DNA matches it firmly. A clone size is listed for some rows: how often the clone was seen (once, few, many), or a class if it is expanded.

V	size	D	J	CDR3	DNA
TRBV7-2	.	TRBD2	TRBJ2-3	CASSGRLAGTDTQYF	TGTGCCAGCAGCGGACGTCTAGCGGGGACAGATACGCAGTATTTT
TRBV4-3	.	TRBD2	TRBJ2-1	CASSQVASGRAYNEQFF	TGCGCCAGCAGCCAAGTCGCTAGCGGGAGGGCCTACAATGAGCAGTTCTTC
TRBV6-5	few	.	TRBJ1-3	CASSRRDSGNTIYF	TGTGCCAGCAGTCGGAGAGACTCTGGAAACACCATATATTTT
TRBV9	.	.	TRBJ1-1	CASSVSDTRYTEAFF	TGTGCCAGCAGCGTATCTGACACCCGCTACACTGAAGCTTTCTTT
TRBV5-4	.	TRBD2	TRBJ2-1	CASSLGLAGNEQFF	TGTGCCAGCAGCTTGGGTCTAGCGGGAAATGAGCAGTTCTTC
TRBV4-2	once	TRBD1	TRBJ2-3	CASSVRDRADTQYF	TGTGCCAGCAGCGTCCGGGACAGGGCCGATACGCAGTATTTT
TRBV5-1	.	.	TRBJ1-1	CASSGYSGVEAFF	TGCGCCAGCAGCGGATACTCAGGCGTCGAAGCTTTCTTT
TRBV12-5	.	TRBD2	TRBJ2-1	CASGPRGGAEGEQFF	TGTGCTAGTGGTCCCCGGGGGGGAGCGGAGGGTGAGCAGTTCTTC
TRBV29-1	.	TRBD2	TRBJ2-1	CSVEGGLASYEQFF	TGCAGCGTTGAAGGGGGACTAGCGAGCTATGAGCAGTTCTTC
TRBV12-5	.	TRBD2	TRBJ2-3	CASGRTSGTQYF	TGTGCTAGTGGCCGGACTAGCGGAACGCAGTATTTT
TRBV5-1	once	TRBD1	TRBJ2-7	CASSFGQGYTYEQYF	TGCGCCAGCAGCTTTGGACAGGGCTACACCTACGAGCAGTACTTC
TRBV4-2	.	.	TRBJ2-1	CASSQGWGDGSDNEQFF	TGTGCCAGCAGCCAAGGCTGGGGGGACGGGTCGGACAATGAGCAGTTCTTC
TRBV4-1	.	TRBD1	TRBJ1-5	CASSQDPFSGQGEQPQHF	TGCGCCAGCAGCCAAGACCCTTTTTCAGGGCAGGGGGAACAGCCCCAGCATTTT
TRBV19	.	.	TRBJ1-1	CASSIGYTEAFF	TGTGCCAGTAGTATAGGATACACTGAAGCTTTCTTT
TRBV6-6	.	.	TRBJ2-2	CASRPGGKGGTGELFF	TGTGCCAGCAGACCAGGTGGGAAGGGGGGCACCGGGGAGCTGTTTTTT
TRBV27	large	.	TRBJ2-7	CASSTSLGEQYF	TGTGCCAGCAGTACCTCACTAGGAGAGCAGTACTTC
TRBV29-1	.	.	TRBJ2-7	CSVGLRTPYGQYF	TGCAGCGTTGGGTTACGGACGCCTTACGGGCAGTACTTC
TRBV11-2	.	.	TRBJ2-5	CASSLVRETQYF	TGTGCCAGCAGCTTAGTGCGAGAGACCCAGTACTTC
TRBV9	.	TRBD2	TRBJ2-7	CASSPRTSGTYEQYF	TGTGCCAGCAGCCCCCGGACTAGCGGGACATACGAGCAGTACTTC
TRBV11-2	.	.	TRBJ1-5	CASSPGLNQPQHF	TGTGCCAGCAGCCCCGGGCTCAATCAGCCCCAGCATTTT
TRBV9	.	.	TRBJ2-7	CASSAGTDGSYEQYF	TGTGCCAGCAGCGCCGGGACGGATGGCTCCTACGAGCAGTACTTC
TRBV5-8	.	.	TRBJ1-2	CASSSSFGTLTGYTF	TGTGCCAGCAGCTCCTCGTTCGGGACCTTGACAGGCTACACCTTC
TRBV7-9	.	TRBD1	TRBJ2-5	CASSPGQGVWDQETQYF	TGTGCCAGCAGCCCGGGGCAGGGGGTTTGGGACCAAGAGACCCAGTACTTC
TRBV18	.	TRBD2	TRBJ2-7	CASSPQAGRTYEQYF	TGTGCCAGCTCACCACAAGCGGGGAGGACCTACGAGCAGTACTTC
TRBV5-4	once	.	TRBJ1-2	CASSREGVWGYTF	TGTGCCAGCAGCAGGGAGGGGGTCTGGGGCTACACCTTC
TRBV11-2	once	.	TRBJ2-2	CASSFFGRGGELFF	TGTGCCAGCAGCTTTTTCGGGAGAGGTGGGGAGCTGTTTTTT
TRBV15	.	.	TRBJ1-2	CATSAPGGGSVGYGYTF	TGTGCCACCAGCGCCCCCGGGGGGGGCTCTGTTGGCTATGGCTACACCTTC
TRBV28	.	TRBD1	TRBJ1-1	CASSGRDRDTEAFF	TGTGCCAGCAGCGGTCGGGACAGGGACACTGAAGCTTTCTTT
TRBV7-2	.	TRBD1	TRBJ1-5	CASSSGTGEYISNQPQHF	TGTGCCAGCAGCTCCGGGACAGGGGAATACATAAGCAATCAGCCCCAGCATTTT
TRBV27	.	TRBD1	TRBJ1-5	CASSAQGDNQPQHF	TGTGCCAGCAGTGCACAGGGGGACAATCAGCCCCAGCATTTT
TRBV7-2	.	TRBD2	TRBJ2-3	CASSGWGLAGDVDTQYF	TGTGCCAGCAGCGGCTGGGGGCTAGCGGGAGATGTGGATACGCAGTATTTT
TRBV4-1	few	TRBD1	TRBJ1-2	CASSQVDRVFDGYTF	TGCGCCAGCAGCCAAGTGGACAGGGTATTCGATGGCTACACCTTC
TRBV5-4	.	.	TRBJ1-6	CASSLDKSPLHF	TGTGCCAGCAGCTTGGACAAGTCACCCCTCCACTTT
TRBV4-3	.	.	TRBJ1-1	CASSQDRIMNTEAFF	TGCGCCAGCAGCCAAGATCGGATCATGAACACTGAAGCTTTCTTT
TRBV2	.	.	TRBJ1-5	CASSGQVVARPYSNQPQHF	TGTGCCAGCAGTGGACAGGTTGTGGCACGGCCATATAGCAATCAGCCCCAGCATTTT
TRBV9	.	TRBD1	TRBJ1-2	CASSEGTATGYGYTF	TGTGCCAGCAGCGAGGGGACAGCAACGGGCTATGGCTACACCTTC
TRBV4-2	.	.	TRBJ2-5	CASSQDGGPQETQYF	TGTGCCAGCAGCCAAGACGGGGGGCCCCAAGAGACCCAGTACTTC
TRBV4-3	.	TRBD2	TRBJ2-1	CASSQDSGGNNEQFF	TGCGCCAGCAGCCAAGATAGCGGGGGGAACAATGAGCAGTTCTTC
TRBV5-1	.	.	TRBJ2-1	CASSWYSYNEQFF	TGCGCCAGCAGCTGGTATTCGTACAATGAGCAGTTCTTC
TRBV6-1	.	.	TRBJ1-5	CASSISRNQPQHF	TGTGCCAGCAGTATCTCCCGCAATCAGCCCCAGCATTTT
TRBV7-9	.	.	TRBJ1-5	CASSRDTNWPQHF	TGTGCCAGCAGCCGGGACACGAATTGGCCCCAGCATTTT
TRBV2	.	.	TRBJ2-5	CASSEVLASETQYF	TGTGCCAGCAGTGAAGTGCTAGCGTCAGAGACCCAGTACTTC
TRBV7-8	.	.	TRBJ2-5	CASSSKTQETQYF	TGTGCCAGCAGCTCGAAAACTCAAGAGACCCAGTACTTC
TRBV18	.	TRBD1	TRBJ1-1	CASSSGQGVMNTEAFF	TGTGCCAGCTCATCGGGACAGGGAGTTATGAACACTGAAGCTTTCTTT
TRBV14	.	TRBD2	TRBJ2-7	CASSQGPGGTYEQYF	TGTGCCAGCAGCCAAGGGCCGGGGGGGACCTACGAGCAGTACTTC
TRBV12-5	.	.	TRBJ2-6	CASGFKSGANVLTF	TGTGCTAGTGGTTTTAAATCGGGGGCCAACGTCCTGACTTTC
TRBV28	few	TRBD1	TRBJ2-1	CASTRDSSYNEQFF	TGTGCCAGCACAAGGGACAGCTCATACAATGAGCAGTTCTTC